This T cell receptor beta chain stems from a study of control samples from healthy donors and cancer patients. Clones were read by immunoSEQ multiplex PCR, and TCRdb kept only the in-frame ones, dropping some. The data show some 150,000 clones, with approximately 94% seen just once and around 12% held by the top ten. The V segment lost 3 bases and the J segment 2 bases; nucleotides outside the gene matches: 4. The CDR3 loop spans 15 amino acids. Germline V CDR1 and CDR2: WNHNN, SYGVQD (reference sequence). This sequence was found in a middle-aged man in good health. Sequences were obtained from blood. The gene calls are TRBV10-1 and TRBJ2-7, with 10 bases that match TRBD1. The CDR3 loop is CASSDPGTGAYEQYF. The CDR3 DNA follows: TGCGCCAGCAGTGACCCCGGGACAGGGGCCTACGAGCAGTACTTC.